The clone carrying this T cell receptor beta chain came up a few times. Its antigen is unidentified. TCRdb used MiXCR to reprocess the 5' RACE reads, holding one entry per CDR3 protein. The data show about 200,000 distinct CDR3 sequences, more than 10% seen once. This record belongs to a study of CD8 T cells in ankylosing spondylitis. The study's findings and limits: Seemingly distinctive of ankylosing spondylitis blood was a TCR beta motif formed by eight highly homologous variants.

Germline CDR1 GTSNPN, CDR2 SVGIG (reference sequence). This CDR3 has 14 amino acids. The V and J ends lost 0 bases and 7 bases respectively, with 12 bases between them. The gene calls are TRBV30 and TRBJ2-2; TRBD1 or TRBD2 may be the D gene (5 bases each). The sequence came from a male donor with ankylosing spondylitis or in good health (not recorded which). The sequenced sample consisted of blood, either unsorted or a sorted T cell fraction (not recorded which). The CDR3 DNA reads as TGTGCCTGGAGTGTATTGAGGGACCACGGGGAGCTGTTTTTT. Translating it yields CAWSVLRDHGELFF.